These 26 T cell receptor beta chains originate from one sample sequenced in a study of CD8 T cells in ankylosing spondylitis. TCRdb re-analysed the 5' RACE reads in MiXCR, keeping a single row per CDR3 protein. Of hundreds of thousands of distinct CDR3 sequences detected, approximately 22% appear once; the ten largest clones hold about an eighth. Material: blood, either unsorted or a sorted T cell fraction (not recorded which). These receptors were collected from a male donor with ankylosing spondylitis or in good health (not recorded which).

Many counts were recorded for this clonotype. V is TRBV7-9 and J is TRBJ2-3; D gene unclear. This CDR3 is 13 amino acids long. The V end lost 5 bases, the J end lost 2 bases, and 8 bases lay between the germline ends. CDR1 and CDR2 (germline): SEHNR, FQNEAQ (reference sequence). The CDR3 DNA follows: TGTGCCAGCAGCCCACCGGCCACAGATACGCAGTATTTT. This encodes CASSPPATDTQYF.

The V call is TRBV12-3 or TRBV12-4, the J call TRBJ2-1, with D perhaps matching TRBD1 or TRBD2 (5 bases each). The V gene lost 6 bases and the J gene lost 1 base, with 25 bases spanning the gap. The CDR3 length is 19 residues. In DNA, the CDR3 is TGTGCCAGCAGCCCCCTGGGGACCTTTGGTAGCGATTCCTACAATGAGCAGTTCTTC. This codes for CASSPLGTFGSDSYNEQFF.

The chain has TRBV2 and TRBJ2-5; unclear D gene. With 0 bases removed from V and 7 bases from J, the gap between germline ends came to 12 bases. The CDR3 covers 14 residues. Germline lookup yields CDR1 SNHLY and CDR2 FYNNEI. The CDR3 DNA reads TGTGCCAGCAGTGAAGCGGGCACCGATGGGACCCAGTACTTC. Translating gives CASSEAGTDGTQYF.

The chain is built from TRBV10-3 and TRBJ2-6, with 7 positions matching TRBD1. This CDR3 contains 13 residues. V shed 10 bases and J 5 bases; nucleotides not matched to a gene: 5. Looked up from germline, CDR1 is ENHRY and CDR2 is SYGVKD. Here the CDR3 reads CATTGSWANVLTF. The CDR3 nucleotides are TGTGCCACGACAGGGTCCTGGGCCAACGTCCTGACTTTC.

This clonotype was counted many times. The gene calls are TRBV21-1 and TRBJ2-1; the table calls TRBD2, which could not be checked here. TRBV21-1 is reported as a pseudogene. The CDR3 sequence is 16 residues long. The CDR3 loop reads CASSTRTSGGANEQFF. The CDR3 coding sequence is TGTGCCAGCAGCACGAGGACTAGCGGGGGAGCAAATGAGCAGTTCTTC.

This clonotype has just a few counts. The V gene is TRBV27, the J gene TRBJ2-5; D may be TRBD1 or TRBD2 (5 bases each). The CDR3 length is 16 residues. From germline, CDR1 is MNHEY and CDR2 SMNVEV (reference sequence). V was trimmed by 5 bases and J by 3 bases, leaving 19 bases between them. CDR3 sequence: CASSPLPGAREETQYF. The CDR3 DNA sequence: TGTGCCAGCAGTCCTCTGCCCGGGGCTAGAGAAGAGACCCAGTACTTC.

This clonotype showed up just a few times. The chain recombines TRBV7-2 with TRBJ2-3, with 7 positions matching TRBD2. CDR1 SGHTA and CDR2 FQGNSA come from the germline V gene. CDR3 length: 17 residues. Trimming removed 5 bases from V and 3 bases from J; junction bases left unmatched: 14. The CDR3 nucleotides read TGTGCCAGCAGCACCTACGCGACTAGCCGTCTGACAGATACGCAGTATTTT. Translating gives CASSTYATSRLTDTQYF.

The rearrangement joins TRBV7-9 to TRBJ2-1; TRBD1 is a possible D gene (5 bases). The CDR3 extends over 16 amino acids. The ends were cut back, 6 bases at V and 6 bases at J, with 21 bases in the middle. The germline V gene encodes CDR1 SEHNR and CDR2 FQNEAQ (reference sequence). As DNA, the CDR3 is TGTGCCAGCAGGGCAAAGGGGAACAGCCCCTTCAATGAGCAGTTCTTC. Translation: CASRAKGNSPFNEQFF.

The sample holds many counts of this clonotype. V usage is TRBV5-1 and J usage is TRBJ2-7; D may be TRBD1 (6 bases). This CDR3 has 15 residues. V lost 2 bases to trimming and J lost 2 bases, with 14 bases between them. The germline gives CDR1 SGHRS, CDR2 YFSETQ. The CDR3 protein is CASSLQADRPYEQYF. The CDR3 DNA follows: TGCGCCAGCAGCTTACAAGCCGACAGGCCCTACGAGCAGTACTTC.

This clonotype appeared a few times. The chain joins TRBV5-1 to TRBJ1-4; D call uncertain. Trimming took 1 base from V and 14 from J, leaving 12 bases between them. The CDR3 is 12 residues long. The V gene's germline CDR1 is SGHRS and CDR2 YFSETQ. CDR3 amino acids: CASSLIDGLLFF. CDR3 nucleotide sequence: TGCGCCAGCAGCTTGATTGACGGGTTGCTGTTTTTT.

This clonotype showed up just a few times. The chain combines TRBV20-1 with TRBJ2-5; D might be TRBD1 (5 bases). Trimming left V 2 bases short and J 4 bases short, with 8 bases between. Looked up from germline, CDR1 is DFQATT and CDR2 is SNEGSKA (reference sequence). The CDR3 length is 12 residues. In nucleotides, the CDR3 is TGCAGTGCTAGATGGGGCGGAGAGACCCAGTACTTC. Translated, it gives CSARWGGETQYF.

This chain uses TRBV6-2 or TRBV6-3 with TRBJ2-5; possibly TRBD1 or TRBD2 for D (5 bases each). The CDR3 length is 18 residues. Trimming took off 2 bases at V and 0 bases at J, with 19 bases between the two ends. Germline lookup yields CDR1 MNHEY and CDR2 SVGEGT. CDR3 DNA: TGTGCCAGCAGTTACGAGAGGGGAGCCCCCACATACCAAGAGACCCAGTACTTC. Translation: CASSYERGAPTYQETQYF.

This clonotype showed up just a few times. The chain uses TRBV4-1 and TRBJ2-7; the match to TRBD1 covers 7 bases. In germline, CDR1 is MGHRA, CDR2 YSYEKL. The length of the CDR3 is 16 residues. The V gene end was trimmed by 0 bases and the J gene end by 0 bases; junction bases not matched to a gene: 5. The CDR3 sequence: CASSQDLGTASYEQYF. CDR3 in DNA: TGCGCCAGCAGCCAAGATCTGGGGACAGCCTCCTACGAGCAGTACTTC.

This clonotype has a count of ten or more. The chain carries TRBV5-1 and TRBJ1-2; unclear D gene. CDR1 is SGHRS and CDR2 is YFSETQ in the germline V gene. V was clipped by 0 bases and J by 1 base, with 7 bases between them. This CDR3 is built from 14 residues. CDR3 DNA sequence: TGCGCCAGCAGCTTGGAGGCGGGTAACTATGGCTACACCTTC. It specifies CASSLEAGNYGYTF.

The chain links TRBV27 to TRBJ2-7; either TRBD1 or TRBD2 may supply D (5 bases each). In germline, CDR1 is MNHEY, CDR2 SMNVEV (reference sequence). The CDR3 loop spans 13 amino acids. Between the trimmed V and J ends, which lost 4 bases and 7 bases, there was a span of 14 bases. For the CDR3, the DNA is TGTGCCAGCAGTTCCCGAGGGGTGGGGGAGCAGTACTTC. Translating it yields CASSSRGVGEQYF.

The DNA for the CDR3 is TGCAGTGCGCGTACTAGGGGTTACAATGAGCAGTTCTTC. This codes for CSARTRGYNEQFF. The chain links TRBV20-1 to TRBJ2-1; the D gene could be TRBD1 or TRBD2 (5 bases each). CDR3 length equals 13 residues. Germline CDR1 DFQATT, CDR2 SNEGSKA (reference sequence). V dropped 6 bases and J dropped 4 bases, with 13 bases sitting between them.

This clonotype was observed a few times. The chain carries TRBV12-3 or TRBV12-4 and TRBJ2-2; TRBD2 matches 8 bases. The J segment lost 5 bases and the V segment lost 6 bases, leaving 14 bases of the junction unmatched. The CDR3 runs to 17 residues. The CDR3 DNA reads as TGTGCCAGCAGCCATCCACCCGGGGGGGGAGAGACCGGGGAGCTGTTTTTT. This translates into CASSHPPGGGETGELFF.

This clonotype was seen ten or more times. The V call is TRBV29-1, the J call TRBJ1-1, with 7 bases lining up with TRBD1. Germline V gives CDR1 SQVTM, CDR2 ANQGSEA. The junction had 4 bases not matched to a gene; V was cut back by 7 bases and J by 2 bases. This CDR3 is 12 amino acids long. This CDR3 is CSGRQGNTEAFF. The DNA of the CDR3 is TGCAGCGGACGACAGGGTAACACTGAAGCTTTCTTT.

The table lists this clonotype with a few counts. V and J are TRBV12-3 or TRBV12-4 and TRBJ2-2; D is uncertain. V was clipped by 3 bases and J by 7 bases, with 12 bases between them. The CDR3 is made up of 14 amino acids. The CDR3 here is CASSFYGVGGELFF. CDR3 nucleotides: TGTGCCAGCAGTTTTTACGGAGTCGGCGGGGAGCTGTTTTTT.

The V and J genes are TRBV5-6 and TRBJ2-1; D is perhaps TRBD1 (7 bases). The germline V and J ends were trimmed by 4 bases and 2 bases, with 13 bases remaining between them. Germline lookup yields CDR1 SGHDT and CDR2 YYEEEE. The CDR3 spans 15 residues. The CDR3 sequence: CASSQGGTPYNEQFF. Written as DNA, the CDR3 is TGTGCCAGCAGCCAGGGGGGCACCCCCTACAATGAGCAGTTCTTC. Based on the CDR3 plus reference TRBV5-6 and TRBJ2-1, the full variable domain is DAGVTQSPTHLIKTRGQQVTLRCSPKSGHDTVSWYQQALGQGPQFIFQYYEEEERQRGNFPDRFSGHQFPNYSSELNVNALLLGDSALYLCASSQGGTPYNEQFFGPGTRLTVL.

The gene calls are TRBV9 and TRBJ2-7, with TRBD2 as a possible D gene (5 bases). The CDR3 covers 15 residues. Trimming cost V 0 bases and J 1 base, with 11 bases left between them. Germline V gene lookup returns CDR1 SGDLS and CDR2 YYNGEE. Here the CDR3 DNA reads TGTGCCAGCAGCGTAGAGGGCGGGCAGTCCTACGAGCAGTACTTC. Translating it yields CASSVEGGQSYEQYF.

This clonotype was picked up a small number of times. This sequence joins TRBV5-5 and TRBJ2-7; D possibly uses TRBD1 or TRBD2 (5 bases each). V lost 4 bases and J 5 bases, leaving 13 bases between the germline ends. Germline V gene lookup returns CDR1 SGHKS and CDR2 YYEKEE (reference sequence). CDR3 length: 13 amino acids. The CDR3 spells CASSTGWGHEQYF. In DNA form, the CDR3 reads TGTGCCAGCAGCACGGGGTGGGGACACGAGCAGTACTTC. Variable domain in full (rest from reference TRBV5-5 and TRBJ2-7): DAGVTQSPTHLIKTRGQQVTLRCSPISGHKSVSWYQQVLGQGPQFIFQYYEKEERGRGNFPDRFSARQFPNYSSELNVNALLLGDSALYLCASSTGWGHEQYFGPGTRLTVT.

The V gene is TRBV20-1, the J gene TRBJ2-7; the D gene is possibly TRBD1 (6 bases). Germline V gene data show CDR1 as DFQATT and CDR2 as SNEGSKA (reference sequence). The V and J ends lost 1 base and 5 bases respectively, with 18 bases between them. This CDR3 region has 15 residues. For the CDR3, the DNA is TGCAGTGCTAGAGGACGCTCCGGGACAATCCACGAGCAGTACTTC. This sequence encodes CSARGRSGTIHEQYF.

This clonotype was seen once. This rearrangement joins TRBV14 to TRBJ2-1; possible D gene TRBD2, 6 bases. There are 15 residues in the CDR3. V shed 4 bases and J shed 4 bases, with 14 bases lying between them. Germline V CDR1 and CDR2: SGHDN, FVKESK. As DNA, the CDR3 is TGTGCCAGCAGCCTCAAGCGGGCGGGGTACAATGAGCAGTTCTTC. This sequence encodes CASSLKRAGYNEQFF.

This chain connects TRBV4-2 to TRBJ2-7, with 8 bases lining up with TRBD1. Germline CDR1 reads LGHNA; CDR2 reads YNFKEQ. V lost 3 bases and J lost 2; bases outside the gene matches: 3. This CDR3 spans 14 amino acids. As DNA, the CDR3 is TGTGCCAGCAGCCAGGGGGGACAGGCCTACGAGCAGTACTTC. Translation gives CASSQGGQAYEQYF.

This clonotype was seen a few times. The rearrangement joins TRBV12-3 or TRBV12-4 to TRBJ2-1; 7 nucleotides agree with TRBD2. V shed 4 bases and J 8 bases; nucleotides not matched to a gene: 14. CDR3 length equals 16 residues. The CDR3 DNA sequence: TGTGCCAGCAGTTCGGATGACGGTTGGGGGGGTTATGAGCAGTTCTTC. This sequence encodes CASSSDDGWGGYEQFF.